This record looks at one T cell receptor beta chain sequence and its context. Original analysis: Cell counts per sample came from amplifying reference gene primers. Assay: immunoSEQ multiplex PCR; the TCRdb copy retains only in-frame clones and omits some. V, J and clone size are those of that table, while D and trimming were read from the DNA. The data contain about 200,000 clones, about 90% of them seen just once; the ten biggest clones take up roughly 8.8%. Membership in each cohort depended on participant-reported clinical history. The length of the CDR3 is 15 residues. Between the trimmed V and J ends, which lost 10 bases and 1 base, there was a span of 19 bases. CDR1 is LNHDA, CDR2 SQIVND, per germline (reference sequence). The record originates from a study of blood T cell repertoires in COVID-19. Overall study: T cells, B-cell-depleted T cells, or PBMCs supplied cDNA or gDNA.

The sample consisted of PBMCs or T cells enriched from blood (not recorded which). This receptor was taken from a woman between 18 and 29 years old who had recovered from COVID-19. This rearrangement joins TRBV19 to TRBJ1-2, with D tentatively TRBD1 (5 bases). The CDR3 protein is CATGKQDGYNYGYTF. Here the CDR3 DNA reads TGTGCCACAGGGAAGCAAGACGGATATAACTATGGCTACACCTTC.